Listed below are T cell receptor beta chains from one sample, sequenced in a study of shared clonotypes between healthy human individuals. Libraries were prepared by immunoSEQ multiplex PCR; TCRdb keeps only in-frame clonotypes and omits some of them. The table has about 2 million clones, about 95% seen once. Material for sequencing was naive CD8+ T cells sorted from blood. These receptors all come from a man aged 18 to 30 in good health. The CDR3 runs from the conserved cysteine through the conserved F or W. The D gene is left open where the match is weak. Some rows have no size entry. The others give once, few or many, or a class for an expanded clone.

NA | TRBJ2-7 | TRBV2 | NA | CASIGQSSYEQYF | TGTGCCAGCATAGGACAGTCCTCCTACGAGCAGTACTTC
NA | TRBJ2-7 | TRBV18 | NA | CASIDAGNSYEQYF | TGTGCCAGCATCGACGCCGGGAACTCCTACGAGCAGTACTTC
TRBD1 | TRBJ1-6 | TRBV4-3 | NA | CASGSGTGNNSPLHF | TGCGCCAGCGGATCCGGGACAGGGAATAATTCACCCCTCCACTTT
NA | TRBJ2-7 | TRBV9 | NA | CASSVSRGSYEQYF | TGTGCCAGCAGCGTCAGCAGGGGCTCCTACGAGCAGTACTTC
NA | TRBJ1-4 | TRBV2 | NA | CARGLLDGKLFF | TGTGCCAGGGGGCTTTTGGATGGAAAACTGTTTTTT
NA | TRBJ2-7 | TRBV12-2 | NA | CASRLRGCGTLSYEQYF | TGTGCAAGTCGCCTTAGGGGATGCGGCACTCTCTCCTACGAGCAGTACTTC
TRBD1 | TRBJ1-2 | TRBV5-1 | NA | CASSLAGTGGYTF | TGCGCCAGCAGCTTGGCCGGGACAGGTGGCTACACCTTC
NA | TRBJ2-7 | TRBV5-8 | NA | CASRNVPSGPLIYEQYF | TGTGCCAGCAGGAATGTTCCAAGTGGGCCGCTTATCTACGAGCAGTACTTC
TRBD2 | TRBJ2-1 | TRBV6-5 | NA | CASNSAGGPRNEQFF | TGTGCCAGCAATTCAGCGGGAGGCCCCCGAAATGAGCAGTTCTTC
TRBD2 | TRBJ2-5 | TRBV4-2 | NA | CASSQLAGGNQETQYF | TGTGCCAGCAGCCAATTAGCGGGGGGAAATCAAGAGACCCAGTACTTC
TRBD1 | TRBJ1-2 | TRBV6-1 | NA | CASSDRAGGDYGYTF | TGTGCCAGCAGTGACCGGGCAGGGGGAGACTATGGCTACACCTTC
TRBD2 | TRBJ2-7 | TRBV10-2 | NA | CASTTTSGSGHEQYF | TGCGCCAGCACCACTACTAGCGGGAGTGGCCACGAGCAGTACTTC
TRBD2 | TRBJ2-7 | TRBV4-1 | NA | CASSPLAGETYEQYF | TGCGCCAGCAGCCCTCTGGCGGGAGAGACCTACGAGCAGTACTTC
NA | TRBJ1-2 | TRBV28 | NA | CASSLWDGPYGYTF | TGTGCCAGCAGTTTATGGGACGGCCCCTATGGCTACACCTTC
NA | TRBJ1-2 | TRBV5-6 | NA | CASSLPGEGYTF | TGTGCCAGCAGCTTGCCCGGGGAAGGCTACACCTTC
NA | TRBJ2-7 | TRBV5-6 | NA | CASSLFVVEGWSSYEQYF | TGTGCCAGCAGCTTGTTCGTCGTTGAGGGATGGAGCTCCTACGAGCAGTACTTC
NA | TRBJ1-5 | TRBV6-6 | NA | CASSYSEGYQPQHF | TGTGCCAGCAGTTACTCGGAGGGATACCAGCCCCAGCATTTT
NA | TRBJ2-3 | TRBV7-9 | NA | CASSFRGRTDTQYF | TGTGCCAGCAGCTTCAGGGGCCGCACAGATACGCAGTATTTT
NA | TRBJ2-5 | TRBV27 | NA | CASSDPGEETQYF | TGTGCCAGCAGCGACCCGGGCGAAGAGACCCAGTACTTC
NA | TRBJ2-7 | TRBV29-1 | NA | CSAWDTSYEQYF | TGCAGCGCCTGGGACACCTCCTACGAGCAGTACTTC
TRBD2 | TRBJ2-1 | TRBV25-1 | NA | CASSLAGEGYNEQFF | TGTGCCAGCTCTCTAGCGGGAGAGGGATACAATGAGCAGTTCTTC
NA | TRBJ1-1 | TRBV5-6 | NA | CASSRMNTEAFF | TGTGCCAGCAGTCGTATGAACACTGAAGCTTTCTTT
NA | TRBJ1-6 | TRBV5-4 | NA | CASSSIIGVSPLHF | TGTGCCAGCAGCTCGATAATAGGAGTTTCACCCCTCCACTTT
TRBD2 | TRBJ2-5 | TRBV10-3 | NA | CATGGLFQYF | TGTGCCACGGGGGGACTATTTCAGTACTTC
NA | TRBJ1-2 | TRBV5-4 | once | CASSLGGAANGYTF | TGTGCCAGCAGCTTGGGCGGGGCAGCAAATGGCTACACCTTC
TRBD2 | TRBJ2-1 | TRBV7-9 | NA | CASSLELAGNEQFF | TGTGCCAGCAGCTTAGAACTAGCGGGGAATGAGCAGTTCTTC
TRBD1 | TRBJ1-2 | TRBV11-2 | NA | CASSPLTGNYGYTF | TGTGCCAGCAGCCCGTTGACAGGGAACTATGGCTACACCTTC
NA | TRBJ2-7 | TRBV7-9 | NA | CASSLASAGFYEQYF | TGTGCCAGCAGCTTAGCTTCGGCGGGGTTCTACGAGCAGTACTTC
NA | TRBJ2-1 | TRBV4-1 | NA | CASSQVSYEQFF | TGCGCCAGCAGCCAAGTAAGTTATGAGCAGTTCTTC
NA | TRBJ2-7 | TRBV27 | once | CASSPSSGGLQYEQYF | TGTGCCAGCAGCCCGTCGTCCGGGGGGCTTCAATACGAGCAGTACTTC
NA | TRBJ1-4 | TRBV28 | NA | CASSFGQLNEKLFF | TGTGCCAGCAGTTTCGGACAGCTGAATGAAAAACTGTTTTTT
NA | TRBJ2-7 | TRBV15 | NA | CATSRPGVSLEQYF | TGTGCCACCAGCAGACCCGGAGTCTCCCTCGAGCAGTACTTC
NA | TRBJ2-5 | TRBV9 | NA | CASSARETQYF | TGTGCCAGCAGCGCCCGCGAGACCCAGTACTTC
NA | TRBJ2-7 | TRBV19 | NA | CASSQDSNSYEQYF | TGTGCCAGTAGCCAAGACAGTAATTCCTACGAGCAGTACTTC
TRBD1 | TRBJ1-2 | TRBV27 | NA | CASRGQGHGYTF | TGTGCCAGCAGAGGACAGGGTCATGGCTACACCTTC
NA | TRBJ2-2 | TRBV30 | once | CAWSADSRRSGELFF | TGTGCCTGGAGTGCCGACAGTAGAAGGTCCGGGGAGCTGTTTTTT
TRBD1 | TRBJ1-5 | TRBV7-8 | NA | CASSRDRDNQPQHF | TGTGCCAGCAGCAGGGACAGGGACAATCAGCCCCAGCATTTT
NA | TRBJ2-1 | TRBV5-4 | NA | CASRRSSSYNEQFF | TGTGCCAGCAGGAGGTCGAGCTCCTACAATGAGCAGTTCTTC
TRBD1 | TRBJ1-2 | TRBV19 | NA | CASTVQGAGYGYTF | TGTGCCAGTACCGTTCAGGGGGCCGGCTATGGCTACACCTTC
NA | TRBJ2-1 | TRBV10-2 | NA | CATWGWGIDEQFF | TGCGCCACCTGGGGGTGGGGGATCGATGAGCAGTTCTTC
NA | TRBJ2-1 | TRBV6-1 | NA | CASSLGPEGNEQFF | TGTGCCAGCAGCTTGGGCCCTGAGGGCAATGAGCAGTTCTTC
NA | TRBJ2-7 | TRBV6-1 | NA | CASSVARGYEQYF | TGTGCCAGCAGCGTAGCGAGAGGGTACGAGCAGTACTTC
NA | TRBJ2-7 | TRBV6-1 | NA | CASSFSYEQYF | TGTGCCAGCAGTTTTTCTTACGAGCAGTACTTC
TRBD2 | TRBJ2-7 | TRBV9 | NA | CASSAGGTSGYEQYF | TGTGCCAGCAGCGCCGGAGGGACTAGCGGCTACGAGCAGTACTTC
NA | TRBJ1-4 | TRBV5-6 | once | CASSLTGGSNEKLFF | TGTGCCAGCAGCTTGACGGGGGGGTCTAATGAAAAACTGTTTTTT
NA | TRBJ2-6 | TRBV7-2 | NA | CASSLWTVPSGANVLTF | TGTGCCAGCAGCTTATGGACGGTTCCCTCTGGGGCCAACGTCCTGACTTTC
TRBD2 | TRBJ2-1 | TRBV6-6 | NA | CASNTAGGDNEQFF | TGTGCCAGCAACACAGCGGGAGGAGACAATGAGCAGTTCTTC
TRBD2 | TRBJ2-7 | TRBV7-2 | many | CASSFSGGFYEQYF | TGTGCCAGCAGCTTTAGCGGGGGATTCTACGAGCAGTACTTC
NA | TRBJ1-2 | TRBV28 | NA | CASRLQGTNYGYTF | TGTGCCAGCAGACTCCAGGGAACTAACTATGGCTACACCTTC
NA | TRBJ2-7 | TRBV7-2 | once | CASSPYSWPRLHEQYF | TGTGCCAGCAGCCCTTATTCGTGGCCCAGGCTCCACGAGCAGTACTTC
NA | TRBJ1-1 | TRBV6-1 | NA | CASWRAEAFF | TGTGCCAGTTGGAGGGCTGAAGCTTTCTTT
TRBD1 | TRBJ2-7 | TRBV6-5 | NA | CASSTTGGPYEQYF | TGTGCCAGCAGTACCACAGGGGGCCCCTACGAGCAGTACTTC
NA | TRBJ2-7 | TRBV14 | NA | CASSQDLLGQEQYF | TGTGCCAGCAGCCAAGATCTACTCGGGCAGGAGCAGTACTTC